This TCR beta chain was captured in a study of blood T cell repertoires in COVID-19. V gave up 7 bases and J gave up 3 bases, with 12 bases separating them. CDR1 and CDR2 from the germline V gene are MNHEY and SVGAGI. This CDR3 is built from 13 residues. The table came from immunoSEQ multiplex PCR; TCRdb's copy has only in-frame clones and leaves some out. Of 220,000 or so clones detected, about 86% appear once; the ten largest clones hold 10%. Sequencing was done on a sample of peripheral blood. The gene calls are TRBV6-5 and TRBJ2-5, with unresolved D. This receptor was obtained from a woman in her forties or fifties with COVID-19, enrolled during active disease. The chain's CDR3 is CASTTEAKETQYF. The CDR3 DNA reads as TGTGCCAGCACGACTGAGGCGAAAGAGACCCAGTACTTC.